The 21 T cell receptor beta chains reported below all come from one sample, sequenced in a study of cytomegalovirus exposure and HLA in healthy donors (dated by TCRdb to about 2017). Receptors were amplified or captured by the immunoSEQ multiplex PCR assay. For the multiplex PCR, a mixture combining 60 forward primers for TCR Vbeta segments and 13 reverse primers for TCR Jbeta segments was used. The table comes from immuneACCESS by way of TCRdb, which keeps in-frame sequences with V and J called. Part of the clones is missing from these tables; in studies checked, under half for an unresolved V gene and the rest for unknown reasons. The sample contains over 100,000 clones, roughly 80% of them found a single time. The top ten clones comprise less than 3.5% of the sample. The sequenced sample consisted of PBMCs. These receptors originate from a female donor in good health and CMV-seronegative.

The chain has TRBV21-1 and TRBJ2-5; the tabulated D call, TRBD1, remains unverified against the DNA. TRBV21-1 constitutes a pseudogene. This CDR3 contains 15 residues. Here the CDR3 DNA reads TGTGCCAGCAGCAAAGCGTCAGAACAGCAAGAGACCCAGTACTTC. Its protein product is CASSKASEQQETQYF.

This clone has a single count. V is TRBV19 and J is TRBJ1-1, with TRBD1 matching over 9 bases. Germline CDR1 is LNHDA and CDR2 is SQIVND (reference sequence). V lost 3 bases, J lost 7 bases, and 9 bases stayed unmatched. This CDR3 is built from 15 residues. The CDR3 DNA follows: TGTGCCAGTAGTATGTTTCGTAGGACAGGGGATGAAGCTTTCTTT. Translated: CASSMFRRTGDEAFF.

CDR3 DNA sequence: TGCGCCAGCAGCCAAAGTCTCAACAGGGGAAACACCATATATTTT. This codes for CASSQSLNRGNTIYF. This chain links TRBV4-1 with TRBJ1-3; D is possibly TRBD1 (5 bases). Trimming removed 2 bases at V and 4 bases at J, with 12 bases between. Germline V gene lookup returns CDR1 MGHRA and CDR2 YSYEKL. The CDR3 extends over 15 amino acids.

The sample holds a few counts of this clone. The CDR3 here is CASSQDRAGATNEKLFF. The CDR3 DNA follows: TGCGCCAGCAGCCAAGATCGCGCCGGTGCAACTAATGAAAAACTGTTTTTT. The chain has TRBV4-1 and TRBJ1-4; D unclear. V shed 0 bases and J shed 0 bases, with 11 bases lying between them. The CDR3 consists of 17 residues. The V gene's germline CDR1 is MGHRA and CDR2 YSYEKL.

The chain is built from TRBV10-2 and TRBJ2-4, with a tentative D call TRBD2 (6 bases). The CDR3 is 18 residues long. Germline V gene data show CDR1 as WSHSY and CDR2 as SAAADI. The V and J ends lost 0 bases and 0 bases respectively, with 15 bases between them. CDR3: CASSESGGNLLAKNIQYF. For the CDR3, the DNA is TGCGCCAGCAGTGAGTCGGGGGGTAACTTGTTAGCCAAAAACATTCAGTACTTC.

The rearrangement uses TRBV6-5 and TRBJ1-2, with D possibly being TRBD1 (5 bases). There are 13 residues in the CDR3. V was cut by 6 bases and J by 6 bases, with 14 bases left in between. Germline V CDR1 and CDR2: MNHEY, SVGAGI. CDR3 sequence reads: CASRPDRTDGYTF. CDR3 sequence (DNA): TGTGCCAGCAGACCAGACAGAACCGATGGCTACACCTTC.

The chain recombines TRBV9 with TRBJ2-5; TRBD2 might be the D (6 bases). V lost 0 bases, J lost 1 base, and 10 bases lay in between. The CDR3 totals 15 residues. Germline loops: CDR1 SGDLS, CDR2 YYNGEE. CDR3 DNA: TGTGCCAGCAGCGTAGTTTTCGGGGGCCAAGAGACCCAGTACTTC. It codes for CASSVVFGGQETQYF.

The chain couples TRBV7-2 to TRBJ2-1; D might be TRBD2 (6 bases). The CDR3 length is 12 residues. The germline V and J ends were trimmed by 5 bases and 9 bases, with 11 bases remaining between them. Germline CDR1 and CDR2: SGHTA and FQGNSA. The CDR3 DNA reads as TGTGCCAGCAGCCGGGAGACGGGTGAGCAGTTCTTC. This sequence encodes CASSRETGEQFF.

The V call is TRBV7-6, the J call TRBJ1-1; 11 bases line up with TRBD1. In germline, CDR1 is SGHVS, CDR2 FNYEAQ. Germline trimming cut 2 bases from V and 2 bases from J; bases unmatched to any gene: 4. The CDR3 is made up of 16 amino acids. The CDR3 nucleotides read TGTGCCAGCAGCTTATCGGGACAGGGGGTTAACACTGAAGCTTTCTTT. This codes for CASSLSGQGVNTEAFF.

V is TRBV4-3 and J is TRBJ2-7; 10 bases map to TRBD1. V trimming: 5 bases; J trimming: 3 bases; junction bases outside the gene matches: 4. This CDR3 region has 14 residues. The germline V gene has CDR1 LGHNA and CDR2 YSLEER. CDR3 protein: CASSRGQGNYEQYF. The DNA for the CDR3 is TGCGCCAGCAGCAGGGGACAGGGGAACTACGAGCAGTACTTC.

The chain carries TRBV2 and TRBJ2-6; no firm D call. Trimming removed 8 bases from V and 1 base from J, with 15 bases in between. Looked up from germline, CDR1 is SNHLY and CDR2 is FYNNEI. This CDR3 is built from 16 residues. The DNA for the CDR3 is TGTGCCAGCCTTCATAACACCGCATCTGGGGCCAACGTCCTGACTTTC. Translated, it gives CASLHNTASGANVLTF.

CDR3 sequence (DNA): TGTGCCAGCAGCTTAGCGGGGGGGTCACCCCTCCACTTT. Encoded protein: CASSLAGGSPLHF. V usage is TRBV7-9 and J usage is TRBJ1-6; D might be TRBD1 (5 bases). V lost 0 bases, J lost 10 bases, and 7 bases lay in between. The germline gives CDR1 SEHNR, CDR2 FQNEAQ (reference sequence). The length of the CDR3 is 13 residues.

In its sample, this clone was seen a few times. This chain links TRBV27 with TRBJ1-4; no definite D call. Per the germline V gene, CDR1 is MNHEY and CDR2 is SMNVEV (reference sequence). Between the trimmed V and J ends, which lost 7 bases and 8 bases, there was a span of 11 bases. The CDR3 spans 12 residues. Here the CDR3 DNA reads TGTGCCAGCAACGTGGGAGGGGAAAAACTGTTTTTT. Encoded protein: CASNVGGEKLFF.

The rearrangement joins TRBV19 to TRBJ2-7, with 10 bases lining up with TRBD2. Germline V gene data show CDR1 as LNHDA and CDR2 as SQIVND (reference sequence). The CDR3 length is 13 residues. V shed 5 bases and J 3 bases; nucleotides not matched to a gene: 1. The CDR3: CASSSSGGYEQYF. The CDR3 DNA is TGTGCCAGTAGTTCTAGCGGGGGCTACGAGCAGTACTTC.

The rearrangement joins TRBV5-1 to TRBJ2-5, with TRBD2 as a possible D gene (6 bases). Looked up from germline, CDR1 is SGHRS and CDR2 is YFSETQ. The CDR3 has 14 residues. V was cut by 0 bases and J by 3 bases, with 9 bases left in between. The DNA for the CDR3 is TGCGCCAGCAGCTTGGCCGGCGGGGAAGAGACCCAGTACTTC. Translation gives CASSLAGGEETQYF. Full variable domain (remainder filled in from reference TRBV5-1 and TRBJ2-5): KAGVTQTPRYLIKTRGQQVTLSCSPISGHRSVSWYQQTPGQGLQFLFEYFSETQRNKGNFPGRFSGRQFSNSRSEMNVSTLELGDSALYLCASSLAGGEETQYFGPGTRLLVL.

The V gene is TRBV2, the J gene TRBJ2-2; D is uncertain. The CDR3 covers 15 residues. Germline CDR1 is SNHLY and CDR2 is FYNNEI. V shed 2 bases and J shed 1 base, with 8 bases lying between them. CDR3 residues: CASSEQIVNTGELFF. CDR3 sequence (DNA): TGTGCCAGCAGTGAACAGATCGTGAACACCGGGGAGCTGTTTTTT.

The CDR3 is CASGGRGEMHEQYF. The CDR3 DNA is TGTGCCAGCGGCGGACGGGGGGAGATGCACGAGCAGTACTTC. The rearrangement joins TRBV2 to TRBJ2-7; 7 bases align to TRBD2. Losses at the gene ends were 8 bases for V and 5 bases for J; bases not matched to a gene: 12. The CDR3 totals 14 residues. From germline, CDR1 is SNHLY and CDR2 FYNNEI.

The chain has TRBV7-2 and TRBJ2-7; tentative D call: TRBD1 (6 bases). V lost 4 bases and J 4 bases, leaving 17 bases between the germline ends. The CDR3 sequence is 15 residues long. Germline loops: CDR1 SGHTA, CDR2 FQGNSA. CDR3 protein: CASSSSVGQGYEQYF. DNA for the CDR3: TGTGCCAGCAGCTCCAGCGTCGGGCAGGGGTACGAGCAGTACTTC.

The chain has TRBV27 and TRBJ2-7, with D unresolved. The V gene's germline CDR1 is MNHEY and CDR2 SMNVEV (reference sequence). The CDR3 spans 14 residues. The ends were cut back, 0 bases at V and 4 bases at J, with 10 bases in the middle. The CDR3 spells CASSLSLQAYEQYF. DNA of the CDR3: TGTGCCAGCAGTTTATCATTGCAGGCTTACGAGCAGTACTTC.

J is TRBJ2-5 and V is TRBV5-1, with D tentatively TRBD1 (7 bases). The assigned J gene may be wrong: the sequence end matches TRBJ2-7 better. This CDR3 has 16 residues. Germline V gene lookup returns CDR1 SGHRS and CDR2 YFSETQ. The CDR3 spells CASSLLAGQTSYEQYF. The CDR3 bases are TGCGCCAGCAGCTTGCTTGCGGGACAGACCTCCTACGAGCAGTACTTC.

The V and J genes are TRBV11-2 and TRBJ2-7; 7 bases agree with TRBD1. Germline CDR1 is SGHAT and CDR2 is FQNNGV. V lost 1 base, J lost 3 bases, and 0 bases stayed unmatched. The CDR3 extends over 13 amino acids. The CDR3 sequence: CASSLGTGYEQYF. For the CDR3, the DNA is TGTGCCAGCAGCTTAGGGACAGGCTACGAGCAGTACTTC. Full variable domain (remainder filled in from reference TRBV11-2 and TRBJ2-7): EAGVAQSPRYKIIEKRQSVAFWCNPISGHATLYWYQQILGQGPKLLIQFQNNGVVDDSQLPKDRFSAERLKGVDSTLKIQPAKLEDSAVYLCASSLGTGYEQYFGPGTRLTVT.